This entry lists 8 T cell receptor beta chains sequenced from one sample in a study of blood T cell repertoires in COVID-19. Sequencing used immunoSEQ multiplex PCR; TCRdb keeps in-frame clones, though not all of them. Counted here are some 300,000 clones, roughly 86% occurring once; the ten biggest clones make up 2.5% to 3%. The sample consisted of PBMCs or T cells enriched from blood (not recorded which). The origin of the receptors is a woman aged 50 to 60 who had been exposed to COVID-19.

The CDR3 DNA follows: TGCAGTGCTAGTACTCAGGGGATATCGTATAATTCACCCCTCCACTTT. Its translation: CSASTQGISYNSPLHF. The J gene is TRBJ1-6, the V gene TRBV20-1; maybe TRBD1 (6 bases). V lost 3 bases to trimming and J lost 4 bases, with 16 bases between them. Germline CDR1 and CDR2: DFQATT and SNEGSKA (reference sequence). The CDR3 contains 16 residues.

CDR3 amino acids: CASSSSGNPVGKETQYF. CDR3 in DNA: TGTGCCAGCAGCTCATCCGGGAATCCAGTGGGCAAAGAGACCCAGTACTTC. This chain joins TRBV7-9 and TRBJ2-5; D perhaps matches TRBD2 (5 bases). Germline V gene sequence: CDR1 SEHNR, CDR2 FQNEAQ (reference sequence). CDR3 length: 17 amino acids. V lost 4 bases, J lost 3 bases, and 21 bases lay in between.

The chain carries TRBV13 and TRBJ2-7; tentatively, D is TRBD2 (7 bases). The CDR3 is 15 residues long. The germline CDR1 and CDR2 sequences are PRHDT and FYEKMQ (reference sequence). With 4 bases removed from V and 5 bases from J, the gap between germline ends came to 18 bases. CDR3 sequence (DNA): TGTGCCAGCAGCTCAGGTTCGGGGGGCCCAGACGAGCAGTACTTC. As protein: CASSSGSGGPDEQYF.

V and J are TRBV19 and TRBJ2-2; 13 bases line up with TRBD2. Trimming took 6 bases from V and 6 from J; bases not matched to a gene: 10. From germline, CDR1 is LNHDA and CDR2 SQIVND (reference sequence). The CDR3 extends over 17 amino acids. As DNA, the CDR3 is TGTGCCAGTAGCCCAGGAGGACTAGCGGGGGTATCCGGGGAGCTGTTTTTT. Its translation is CASSPGGLAGVSGELFF.

V and J are TRBV4-1 and TRBJ1-1; 7 bases line up with TRBD1. There are 14 residues in the CDR3. The germline CDR1 and CDR2 sequences are MGHRA and YSYEKL. V lost 0 bases to trimming and J lost 5 bases; unmatched junction nucleotides: 3. The chain's CDR3 is CASSQDHRGTEAFF. The CDR3 DNA reads TGCGCCAGCAGCCAAGATCACAGGGGAACTGAAGCTTTCTTT.

The chain combines TRBV27 with TRBJ2-3, with 10 bases that match TRBD2. After removal of 7 bases from V and 4 bases from J, the junction contained 8 bases not matched to a gene. This CDR3 has 15 amino acids. Per the germline V gene, CDR1 is MNHEY and CDR2 is SMNVEV (reference sequence). The CDR3 DNA is TGTGCCAGCAAAGGGGTAGCGGGGGGCCCAGATACGCAGTATTTT. This sequence encodes CASKGVAGGPDTQYF.

J is TRBJ2-1 and V is TRBV16, with D perhaps TRBD1 (6 bases). CDR1 is KGHSY, CDR2 FQNENV, per germline. This CDR3 spans 17 amino acids. V was trimmed by 4 bases and J by 9 bases, leaving 25 bases between them. The CDR3 DNA sequence: TGTGCCAGCAGCCTCAAGGGGATTACAGGGCGCTACGGTGAGCAGTTCTTC. It encodes CASSLKGITGRYGEQFF.

V usage is TRBV18 and J usage is TRBJ1-4; no firm D call. Germline CDR1 and CDR2: KGHSH and LQKENI. The CDR3 runs to 16 residues. V was trimmed by 2 bases and J by 5 bases, leaving 15 bases between them. The CDR3 coding sequence is TGTGCCAGCTCACCATTTTCGGGGAAGTTAAATGAAAAACTGTTTTTT. Its protein is CASSPFSGKLNEKLFF.